What follows is one T cell receptor beta chain and its context. Its antigen is currently unknown. They built TCR cDNA with 5'RACE template switching, a step that put in a universal primer site and UMIs. TCRdb re-called the 5' RACE reads through MiXCR, storing one row per CDR3 protein. The sample carries approximately 120,000 distinct CDR3 sequences, around 7.7% recorded once. This CDR3 is 14 amino acids long. Germline V gives CDR1 DFQATT, CDR2 SNEGSKA (reference sequence). The V segment lost 4 bases and the J segment 2 bases; nucleotides outside the gene matches: 5. The data stem from a study of T cells after yellow fever vaccination. Findings and caveats of the study: Bulk-population clonotypes that are abundant could appear as contaminants in FACS-sorted repertoires. Booster samples showed a return of most primary-vaccination clones (approximately 96% CD4, about 87% CD8). Few clonotypes appeared in both CD4 and CD8 compartments.

Sequences were derived from CD4+ T cells sorted from PBMCs, sampled around 10 days after the first yellow fever vaccination. The sequence came from a man in his late teens or twenties who received the YFV17D yellow fever vaccine. The rearrangement joins TRBV20-1 to TRBJ1-5; 7 positions match TRBD1. CDR3 nucleotide sequence: TGCAGTGCTATTTTCGGGACAGGCAATCAGCCCCAGCATTTT. Translated, it gives CSAIFGTGNQPQHF.